Detailed here is one T cell receptor (beta chain). The antigen is not known. Some clones are missing from TCRdb's copy, which holds only in-frame ones; the method was immunoSEQ multiplex PCR. The sample consists of about 2.4 million clones, under 95% of them appearing once. The CDR3 contains 16 residues. Per the germline V gene, CDR1 is MNHNS and CDR2 is SASEGT. The trim removed 4 bases at V and 5 bases at J, leaving 7 bases unmatched. This entry comes from a study of shared clonotypes between healthy human individuals. Whole-study results and caveats: Researchers sampled blood only, noting tissue repertoires likely differ. A generally larger estimated richness was seen in naive subsets than in memory subsets.

V is TRBV6-1 and J is TRBJ2-2; 10 bases are shared with TRBD1. The sequence derives from a man aged 18 to 30 in good health. Some clones in this sample may be carry-over from other donors' samples. The sequenced sample consisted of naive CD4+ T cells from PBMCs. Indicated subset: CD45RA+ positively selected. CDR3 nucleotide sequence: TGTGCCAGCAGTGGAAGACAGGGGGCGCATACCGGGGAGCTGTTTTTT. It translates to CASSGRQGAHTGELFF.